Each of the 4 T cell receptor beta chains below was sequenced from the same sample in a study of cytomegalovirus exposure and HLA in healthy donors. Use of 60 Vbeta and 13 Jbeta primers characterized the PCR. The repertoire was sequenced with immunoSEQ multiplex PCR; TCRdb's copy has only in-frame clones and lacks some. This sample has around 170,000 clones, with 77% found just once. Sequenced material: PBMCs. All receptors come from a man between 18 and 35 years old in good health and CMV-seronegative.

This clone was found a few times. This sequence joins TRBV5-6 and TRBJ2-3, with a tentative D call TRBD2 (6 bases). The ends were cut back, 4 bases at V and 2 bases at J, with 14 bases in the middle. This CDR3 has 15 residues. In germline, CDR1 is SGHDT, CDR2 YYEEEE. Here the CDR3 DNA reads TGTGCCAGCAGCGCGGGGTTGGGATACACAGATACGCAGTATTTT. This codes for CASSAGLGYTDTQYF.

The chain links TRBV7-9 to TRBJ2-7; 13 nucleotides match TRBD2. CDR1 is SEHNR and CDR2 is FQNEAQ in the germline V gene (reference sequence). Trimming took 5 bases from V and 9 from J; bases not matched to a gene: 10. This CDR3 region has 15 residues. The CDR3, as DNA: TGTGCCAGCAGCCATGGGACTAGCGGGAAGGTCGGGCAGTACTTC. Its translation: CASSHGTSGKVGQYF.

The chain links TRBV5-6 to TRBJ1-2; 11 bases agree with TRBD1. This CDR3 comprises 14 residues. Germline trimming cut 3 bases from V and 8 bases from J; bases unmatched to any gene: 6. Germline lookup yields CDR1 SGHDT and CDR2 YYEEEE. The CDR3 loop reads CASSSGQGARGYTF. In nucleotides, the CDR3 is TGTGCCAGCAGCTCAGGACAGGGGGCTAGAGGCTACACCTTC.

V and J are TRBV6-5 and TRBJ2-2; D is undetermined. The germline V and J ends were trimmed by 0 bases and 3 bases, with 8 bases remaining between them. The germline V gene has CDR1 MNHEY and CDR2 SVGAGI. The CDR3 length is 15 residues. In nucleotides, the CDR3 is TGTGCCAGCAGTTACTCTATCAGCGACACCGGGGAGCTGTTTTTT. This translates into CASSYSISDTGELFF.